In this sample, the clone carrying this T cell receptor beta chain turned up a few times. This sample was taken from a study of response to subunit inactivated influenza vaccine. MiXCR, applied by TCRdb to the RT-PCR reads, yields one record per CDR3 protein. This table has some 180,000 distinct CDR3 sequences, approximately 9.2% appearing once. This CDR3 comprises 18 residues. Germline values: CDR1 ENHRY, CDR2 SYGVKD. Trimming shortened V by 0 bases and J by 9 bases, and 25 bases separated the two germline ends. The chain couples TRBV10-3 to TRBJ2-3, with no clear D. The receptor's source is a man in his forties or fifties who received an inactivated influenza vaccine. The source was non-naive T cells sorted from PBMCs, collected on the day of vaccination. The DNA for the CDR3 is TGTGCCATCAGTGAGTCAAAGGGCGGTCCTTGGCAGGTGGGCACGCAGTATTTT. It is translated as CAISESKGGPWQVGTQYF.